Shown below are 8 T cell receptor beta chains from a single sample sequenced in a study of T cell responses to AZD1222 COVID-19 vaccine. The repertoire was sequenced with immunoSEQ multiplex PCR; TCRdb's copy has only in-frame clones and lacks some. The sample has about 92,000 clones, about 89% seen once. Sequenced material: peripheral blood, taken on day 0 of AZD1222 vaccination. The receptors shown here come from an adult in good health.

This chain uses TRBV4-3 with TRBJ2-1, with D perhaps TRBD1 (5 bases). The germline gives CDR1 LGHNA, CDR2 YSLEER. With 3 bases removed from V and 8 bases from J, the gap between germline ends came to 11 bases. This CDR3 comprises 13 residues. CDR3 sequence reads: CASSHGDSDEQFF. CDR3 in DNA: TGCGCCAGCAGCCATGGCGACAGCGATGAGCAGTTCTTC.

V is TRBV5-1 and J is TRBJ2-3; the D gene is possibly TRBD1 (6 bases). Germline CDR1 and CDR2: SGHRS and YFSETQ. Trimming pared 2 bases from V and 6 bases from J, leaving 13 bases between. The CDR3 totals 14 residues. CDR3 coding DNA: TGCGCCAGCAGCTTAAACAGGGACACGGATACGCAGTATTTT. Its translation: CASSLNRDTDTQYF.

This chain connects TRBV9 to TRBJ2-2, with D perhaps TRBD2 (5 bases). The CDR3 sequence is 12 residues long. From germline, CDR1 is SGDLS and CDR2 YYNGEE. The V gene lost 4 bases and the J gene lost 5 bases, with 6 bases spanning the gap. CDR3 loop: CASSTRTGELFF. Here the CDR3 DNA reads TGTGCCAGCAGCACTAGGACCGGGGAGCTGTTTTTT.

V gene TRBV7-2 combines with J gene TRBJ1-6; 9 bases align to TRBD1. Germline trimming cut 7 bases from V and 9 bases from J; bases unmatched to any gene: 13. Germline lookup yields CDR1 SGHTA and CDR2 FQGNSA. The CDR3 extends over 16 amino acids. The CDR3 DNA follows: TGTGCCAGCACCCTACGTTGGGGACAGGGAAGTTCACCCCTCCACTTT. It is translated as CASTLRWGQGSSPLHF. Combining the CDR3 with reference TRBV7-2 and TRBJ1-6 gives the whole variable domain GAGVSQSPSNKVTEKGKDVELRCDPISGHTALYWYRQSLGQGLEFLIYFQGNSAPDKSGLPSDRFSAERTGGSVSTLTIQRTQQEDSAVYLCASTLRWGQGSSPLHFGNGTRLTVT.

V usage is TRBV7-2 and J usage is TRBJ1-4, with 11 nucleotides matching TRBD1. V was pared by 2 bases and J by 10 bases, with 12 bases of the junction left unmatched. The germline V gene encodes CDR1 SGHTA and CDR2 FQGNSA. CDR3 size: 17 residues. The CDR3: CASSLPSAGTGGGKLFF. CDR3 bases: TGTGCCAGCAGCTTACCTTCCGCCGGGACAGGGGGTGGAAAACTGTTTTTT.

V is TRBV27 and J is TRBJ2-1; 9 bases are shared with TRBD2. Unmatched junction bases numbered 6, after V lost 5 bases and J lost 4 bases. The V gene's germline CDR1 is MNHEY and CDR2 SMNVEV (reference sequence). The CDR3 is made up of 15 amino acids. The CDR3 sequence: CASSISGSSYNEQFF. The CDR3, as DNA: TGTGCCAGCAGTATTAGCGGGAGTTCTTACAATGAGCAGTTCTTC.

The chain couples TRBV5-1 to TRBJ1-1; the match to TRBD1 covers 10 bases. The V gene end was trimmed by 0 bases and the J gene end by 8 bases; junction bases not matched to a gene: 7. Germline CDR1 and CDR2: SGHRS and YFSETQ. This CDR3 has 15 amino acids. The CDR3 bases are TGCGCCAGCAGCTTGGAGGGGGACAGGGGAAAGGAAGCTTTCTTT. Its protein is CASSLEGDRGKEAFF.

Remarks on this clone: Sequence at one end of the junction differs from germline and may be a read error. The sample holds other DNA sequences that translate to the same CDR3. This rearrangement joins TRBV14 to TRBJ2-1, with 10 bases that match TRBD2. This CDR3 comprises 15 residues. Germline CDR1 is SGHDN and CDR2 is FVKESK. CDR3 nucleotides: TGTGCTAGCAGCCCTTTAGGACTAGCGGACAATGAGCAGTTCTTC. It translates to CASSPLGLADNEQFF.